This TCR beta chain was observed in a study of blood T cell repertoires in COVID-19. In the study overall: Sources were T cells, B-cell-depleted T cells, or PBMCs; the material itself was cDNA or gDNA.

The germline V gene encodes CDR1 SNHLY and CDR2 FYNNEI. This CDR3 region has 15 residues. After removal of 7 bases from V and 1 base from J, the junction contained 6 bases not matched to a gene. Measured with immunoSEQ multiplex PCR; TCRdb has only the in-frame clones, and not every one. The sample shows 180,000 or so clones, approximately 83% of them seen only once. The chain is built from TRBV2 and TRBJ2-7; 11 bases line up with TRBD2. The sequence came from a woman between 55 and 75 years old who had recovered from COVID-19. What was sequenced was PBMCs or T cells enriched from blood (not recorded which). The CDR3 region is CASMTGLAGSYEQYF. The CDR3 coding sequence is TGTGCCAGCATGACCGGACTAGCGGGTTCCTACGAGCAGTACTTC. Combining the CDR3 with reference TRBV2 and TRBJ2-7 gives the whole variable domain EPEVTQTPSHQVTQMGQEVILRCVPISNHLYFYWYRQILGQKVEFLVSFYNNEISEKSEIFDDQFSVERPDGSNFTLKIRSTKLEDSAMYFCASMTGLAGSYEQYFGPGTRLTVT.